This entry concerns a single T cell receptor (beta chain). The entry originates in a study of blood T cell repertoires in COVID-19. The ends were cut back, 3 bases at V and 0 bases at J, with 10 bases in the middle. Germline CDR1 and CDR2: SGHRS and YFSETQ. CDR3 size: 14 residues. Profiled with immunoSEQ multiplex PCR; TCRdb holds only in-frame clones, not every one. Here the sample spans around 250,000 clones, approximately 85% being singletons. Specimen: peripheral blood. This TCR was recovered from a man in his fifties or sixties with active or convalescent COVID-19. The V and J genes are TRBV5-1 and TRBJ2-7, with D possibly matching TRBD2 (5 bases). CDR3 sequence (DNA): TGCGCCAGCAGCTCCGGACTGCACTCCTACGAGCAGTACTTC. Translation: CASSSGLHSYEQYF.